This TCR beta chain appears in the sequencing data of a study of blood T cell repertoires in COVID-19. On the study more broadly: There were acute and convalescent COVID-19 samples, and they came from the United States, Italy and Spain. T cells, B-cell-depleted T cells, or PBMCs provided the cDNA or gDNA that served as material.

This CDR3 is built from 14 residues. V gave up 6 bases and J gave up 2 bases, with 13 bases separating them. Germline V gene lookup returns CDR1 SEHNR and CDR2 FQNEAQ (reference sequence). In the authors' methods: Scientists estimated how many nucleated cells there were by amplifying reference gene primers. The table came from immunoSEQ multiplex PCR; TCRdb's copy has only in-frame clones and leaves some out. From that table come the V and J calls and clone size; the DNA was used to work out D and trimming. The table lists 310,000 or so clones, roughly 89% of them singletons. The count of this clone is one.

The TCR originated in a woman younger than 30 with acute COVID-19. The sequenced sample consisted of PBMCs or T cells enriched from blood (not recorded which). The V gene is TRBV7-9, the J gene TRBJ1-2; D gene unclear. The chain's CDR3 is CASSPDGGNYGYTF. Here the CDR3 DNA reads TGTGCCAGCAGTCCCGACGGAGGGAACTATGGCTACACCTTC.